Listed below are T cell receptor beta chains from one sample, sequenced in a study of blood T cell repertoires in COVID-19. The data were produced by immunoSEQ multiplex PCR, yet TCRdb's version contains in-frame clones alone and is incomplete. The table shows approximately 240,000 clones, with around 80% occurring only once. What was sequenced was peripheral blood. The source of these receptors is a woman aged 35 to 49 who had recovered from COVID-19. The CDR3 runs from the conserved cysteine through the conserved F or W.

v_gene: TRBV7-2; CDR3aa: CASSSGLDSAEQFF
v_gene: TRBV6-5; CDR3aa: CASSYSFGSRELFF
v_gene: TRBV28; CDR3aa: CASSFSGQGHGYTF
v_gene: TRBV7-9; CDR3aa: CASSSIFAGERVDTQYF
v_gene: TRBV19; CDR3aa: CASSPDRGLEETQYF
v_gene: TRBV19; CDR3aa: CASSYSGTGNLRTEAFF
v_gene: TRBV3-1/TRBV3-2; CDR3aa: CASSARQGTDTQYF
v_gene: TRBV6-6; CDR3aa: CASSPPTGSNTEAFF
v_gene: TRBV12-5; CDR3aa: CASGLWSNGYTF
v_gene: TRBV2; CDR3aa: CASSVRGGGTDTQYF
v_gene: TRBV7-9; CDR3aa: CASSLWESGGYTF
v_gene: TRBV6-5; CDR3aa: CASSPGQYNEQFF
v_gene: TRBV5-6; CDR3aa: CASRLQGDLYGYTF
v_gene: TRBV15; CDR3aa: CATSTQRHTEAFF
v_gene: TRBV9; CDR3aa: CASSESLPSTIGLNTEAFF
v_gene: TRBV2; CDR3aa: CASTGTSGYNEQFF
v_gene: TRBV18; CDR3aa: CASSPWDTQFF